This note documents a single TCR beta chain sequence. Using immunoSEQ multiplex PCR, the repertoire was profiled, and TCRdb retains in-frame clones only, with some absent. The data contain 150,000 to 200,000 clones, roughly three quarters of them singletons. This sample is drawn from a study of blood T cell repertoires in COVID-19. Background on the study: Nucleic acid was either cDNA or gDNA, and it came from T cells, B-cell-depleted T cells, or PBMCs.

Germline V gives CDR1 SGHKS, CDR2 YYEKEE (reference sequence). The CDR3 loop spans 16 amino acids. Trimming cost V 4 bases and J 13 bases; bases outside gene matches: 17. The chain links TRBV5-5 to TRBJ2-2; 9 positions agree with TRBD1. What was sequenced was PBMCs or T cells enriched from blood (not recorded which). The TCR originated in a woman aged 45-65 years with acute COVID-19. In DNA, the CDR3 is TGTGCCAGCAGCCAGGTGGGACAGGGCCGAGACCGGGGGCTGTTTTTT. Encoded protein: CASSQVGQGRDRGLFF.